The 15 T cell receptor beta chains in this list originate from one sample, sequenced in a study of response to subunit inactivated influenza vaccine. MiXCR was run by TCRdb on the RT-PCR reads, yielding one entry per CDR3 protein. The table records around 300,000 distinct CDR3 sequences, over 20% of them present only once. The sequences come from PBMCs from blood, collected about 20 months after vaccination. Receptors were obtained from a man aged 50-75 years who received an inactivated influenza vaccine.

This clonotype was detected only a few times. The chain recombines TRBV19 with TRBJ1-5; possibly TRBD1 for D (5 bases). Germline loops: CDR1 LNHDA, CDR2 SQIVND (reference sequence). This CDR3 is 15 amino acids long. The germline V and J ends were trimmed by 11 bases and 7 bases, with 24 bases remaining between them. This chain's CDR3 is CASWWGDQREQPQHF. As DNA, the CDR3 is TGTGCCTCATGGTGGGGGGATCAGAGAGAACAGCCCCAGCATTTT.

Ten or more counts support this clonotype. The V call is TRBV7-8, the J call TRBJ1-1; unclear D gene. Deletions cut 5 bases from V and 4 bases from J, with 11 bases between. The CDR3 consists of 13 residues. Germline lookup yields CDR1 SGHVS and CDR2 FQNEAQ. The CDR3 sequence is CASSPTPGTEAFF. Here the CDR3 DNA reads TGTGCCAGCAGCCCCACCCCAGGCACTGAAGCTTTCTTT.

This clonotype turned up a few times. The CDR3 nucleotides are TGTGCCAGCAACTATCTTAGCCTTTCTGGGGCCAACGTCCTGACTTTC. Amino acids: CASNYLSLSGANVLTF. V usage is TRBV5-5 and J usage is TRBJ2-6; D call uncertain. There are 16 residues in the CDR3. The ends were cut back, 6 bases at V and 1 base at J, with 14 bases in the middle. Germline values: CDR1 SGHKS, CDR2 YYEKEE (reference sequence).

This clonotype has more than one count but fewer than ten. This chain links TRBV28 with TRBJ2-2; the match to TRBD2 covers 8 bases. Looked up from germline, CDR1 is MDHEN and CDR2 is SYDVKM. The CDR3 totals 15 residues. With V trimmed by 2 bases and J by 6 bases, 5 bases remained unmatched. In DNA, the CDR3 is TGTGCCAGCAGTTTAGCGGGGGGAGACGCCGGGGAGCTGTTTTTT. Its protein product is CASSLAGGDAGELFF.

V is TRBV28 and J is TRBJ1-2; D remains ambiguous. Between the trimmed V and J ends, which lost 1 base and 8 bases, there was a span of 14 bases. The CDR3 extends over 14 amino acids. Germline V CDR1 and CDR2: MDHEN, SYDVKM. The CDR3 loop is CASSLYAGVRGYTF. The CDR3 region has the DNA TGTGCCAGCAGTTTATACGCTGGGGTGAGGGGCTACACCTTC.

The chain combines TRBV6-1 with TRBJ2-1; D is possibly TRBD1 or TRBD2 (6 bases each). The length of the CDR3 is 12 residues. V was pared by 11 bases and J by 6 bases, with 14 bases between. Germline-derived CDR1 and CDR2 are MNHNS and SASEGT. The CDR3 loop reads CAGRGPGNEQFF. The CDR3 nucleotides are TGTGCCGGTCGGGGGCCCGGCAATGAGCAGTTCTTC.

The chain uses TRBV24-1 and TRBJ1-5; perhaps TRBD1 as D (6 bases). Trimming shortened V by 7 bases and J by 7 bases, and 10 bases separated the two germline ends. This CDR3 spans 12 amino acids. In germline, CDR1 is KGHDR, CDR2 SFDVKD. CDR3 nucleotides: TGTGCCACCAGAGGGGGGAGACAGCCCCAGCATTTT. It is translated as CATRGGRQPQHF.

This clonotype was seen more than once but under ten times. This sequence joins TRBV19 and TRBJ1-1, with D maybe TRBD1 (5 bases). CDR1 and CDR2 from the germline V gene are LNHDA and SQIVND (reference sequence). Trimming removed 5 bases from V and 11 bases from J, with 21 bases in between. There are 14 residues in the CDR3. The DNA for the CDR3 is TGTGCCAGTAGTCTCGACAGTCTAAAAGTGGGCGCTTTCTTT. Translating gives CASSLDSLKVGAFF. Using reference TRBV19 and TRBJ1-1 for the parts outside the CDR3, the full variable domain is DGGITQSPKYLFRKEGQNVTLSCEQNLNHDAMYWYRQDPGQGLRLIYYSQIVNDFQKGDIAEGYSVSREKKESFPLTVTSAQKNPTAFYLCASSLDSLKVGAFFGQGTRLTVV.

Remarks on this clonotype: Being one base from a much bigger clone, this may be a read error. The chain joins TRBV12-3 or TRBV12-4 to TRBJ1-1, with D possibly being TRBD1 (6 bases). This CDR3 has 13 residues. The CDR3 sequence is CASLDRPHTEALF. CDR3 coding DNA: TGTGCCAGCCTGGACAGACCCCACACTGAAGCTTTATTT.

The V and J genes are TRBV4-1 and TRBJ1-2, with D unresolved. The CDR3 consists of 15 residues. V was clipped by 4 bases and J by 2 bases, with 14 bases between them. CDR1 is MGHRA, CDR2 YSYEKL, per germline. This CDR3 reads CASSLPLTRNYGYTF. The CDR3 bases are TGCGCCAGCAGCCTACCGTTGACACGGAACTATGGCTACACCTTC.

J is TRBJ1-1 and V is TRBV25-1, with D hard to call. CDR1 MGHDK and CDR2 SYGVNS come from the germline V gene. The CDR3 covers 12 residues. V lost 6 bases to trimming and J lost 7 bases, with 12 bases between them. The CDR3 is CASSPFSGEAFF. For the CDR3, the DNA is TGTGCCAGCAGCCCGTTTTCAGGTGAAGCTTTCTTT.

Only a few counts were recorded for this clonotype. The rearrangement joins TRBV28 to TRBJ1-2, with a weak D call TRBD1 (5 bases). This CDR3 spans 13 amino acids. Germline CDR1 is MDHEN and CDR2 is SYDVKM. V lost 10 bases and J 6 bases, leaving 18 bases between the germline ends. The chain's CDR3 is CATCMRGTHGYTF. For the CDR3, the DNA is TGTGCCACTTGCATGCGGGGGACGCATGGCTACACCTTC.

V is TRBV11-2 and J is TRBJ2-1; D may be TRBD1 or TRBD2 (5 bases each). Germline CDR1 SGHAT, CDR2 FQNNGV. Trimming pared 5 bases from V and 3 bases from J, leaving 14 bases between. The CDR3 spans 15 residues. The CDR3 region is CASSLGDRRYNEQFF. As DNA, the CDR3 is TGTGCCAGCAGCCTAGGGGACCGACGCTACAATGAGCAGTTCTTC.

The rearrangement joins TRBV10-3 to TRBJ1-6; 9 positions match TRBD1. The ends lost 6 bases at V and 6 bases at J; junction bases unmatched: 6. Germline V gene sequence: CDR1 ENHRY, CDR2 SYGVKD. This CDR3 spans 15 amino acids. CDR3 nucleotides: TGTGCCATCAGGGCCGGGACAGGGCTTAATTCACCCCTCCACTTT. Translated, it gives CAIRAGTGLNSPLHF.

In this sample, this clonotype turned up a few times. The V call is TRBV7-2, the J call TRBJ1-4; D is perhaps TRBD1 (5 bases). Per germline, CDR1 SGHTA and CDR2 FQGNSA. V shed 4 bases and J shed 7 bases, with 16 bases lying between them. The CDR3 is 15 residues long. The CDR3 region has the DNA TGTGCCAGCAGCTCAGCCGGGACGGTCATTGAAAAACTGTTTTTT. Translation: CASSSAGTVIEKLFF.